This entry describes one T cell receptor (beta chain). These data come from a study of T cell changes during pregnancy in multiple sclerosis. This CDR3 has 14 residues. The germline V gene encodes CDR1 MNHEY and CDR2 SVGAGI. V was clipped by 4 bases and J by 8 bases; unmatched bases: 9. Profiled with immunoSEQ multiplex PCR; TCRdb holds only in-frame clones, not every one. The table shows about 40,000 clones, with more than 85% occurring only once. This sample comprised CD8+ T cells from peripheral blood mononuclear cells, obtained in the first trimester of pregnancy. The chain employs TRBV6-5 and TRBJ1-2; 8 nucleotides align to TRBD1. This TCR was sampled from a female donor with multiple sclerosis, enrolled in a pregnancy study. Here the CDR3 reads CASSSQGVAGGYTF. Here the CDR3 DNA reads TGTGCCAGCAGTTCACAGGGGGTGGCAGGAGGCTACACCTTC.